These 20 T cell receptor beta chains share one sample of origin, sequenced in a study of cytomegalovirus exposure and HLA in healthy donors. Profiling relied on immunoSEQ multiplex PCR, and the TCRdb table lists in-frame clones only, not all of them. Of some 130,000 clones listed, around four fifths are singletons. Specimen: PBMCs. These receptors all stem from a man in his thirties or forties in good health and CMV-seropositive.

J is TRBJ1-2 and V is TRBV7-8; D is undetermined. CDR1 and CDR2 (germline): SGHVS, FQNEAQ. V lost 5 bases and J lost 5, with 15 bases in between. The CDR3 runs 14 residues. This chain's CDR3 is CASSKSEGYYGYTF. Here the CDR3 DNA reads TGTGCCAGCAGCAAGAGCGAGGGATATTATGGCTACACCTTC. Together with reference TRBV7-8 and TRBJ1-2, the CDR3 gives the full variable domain: GAGVSQSPRYKVAKRGQDVALRCDPISGHVSLFWYQQALGQGPEFLTYFQNEAQLDKSGLPSDRFFAERPEGSVSTLKIQRTQQEDSAVYLCASSKSEGYYGYTFGSGTRLTVV.

The genes are TRBV5-1 and TRBJ1-2; TRBD1 aligns across 11 bases. With V trimmed by 3 bases and J by 5 bases, 3 bases remained unmatched. In germline, CDR1 is SGHRS, CDR2 YFSETQ. CDR3 length: 14 amino acids. For the CDR3, the DNA is TGCGCCAGCAGCTGGGGACAGGGGGGGTATGGCTACACCTTC. It specifies CASSWGQGGYGYTF.

The rearrangement joins TRBV7-8 to TRBJ2-7; 8 bases are a match to TRBD2. V trimming: 4 bases; J trimming: 5 bases; junction bases outside the gene matches: 10. From germline, CDR1 is SGHVS and CDR2 FQNEAQ. CDR3 length equals 15 residues. CDR3 nucleotide sequence: TGTGCCAGCAGCTGGCGTCGGGAGGGCCTCCACGAGCAGTACTTC. It translates to CASSWRREGLHEQYF.

This clone appeared a single time. This rearrangement joins TRBV18 to TRBJ1-1, with D possibly matching TRBD1 (6 bases). The CDR3 runs 14 residues. V lost 2 bases to trimming and J lost 5 bases, with 12 bases between them. From germline, CDR1 is KGHSH and CDR2 LQKENI. The CDR3 DNA sequence: TGTGCCAGCTCACCAATGGGGGCTTCGACTGAAGCTTTCTTT. It translates to CASSPMGASTEAFF.

V is TRBV7-2 and J is TRBJ2-7; 8 bases fit TRBD2. Germline CDR1 is SGHTA and CDR2 is FQGNSA. Trimming removed 1 base from V and 2 bases from J; junction bases left unmatched: 1. This CDR3 is built from 14 residues. The CDR3 DNA reads TGTGCCAGCAGCTTAGGGCGGGGGGCCTACGAGCAGTACTTC. As protein: CASSLGRGAYEQYF.

V usage is TRBV25-1 and J usage is TRBJ2-1; 7 bases map to TRBD2. Trimming took 1 base from V and 0 from J; bases not matched to a gene: 6. In germline, CDR1 is MGHDK, CDR2 SYGVNS. This CDR3 region has 17 residues. The CDR3 loop is CASSELGGSSSYNEQFF. DNA of the CDR3: TGTGCCAGCAGTGAATTGGGGGGGTCTAGCTCCTACAATGAGCAGTTCTTC.

The CDR3 protein is CASSSSQRSGNEQYF. CDR3 coding DNA: TGTGCCAGCAGCTCCTCCCAGCGCTCTGGCAACGAGCAGTACTTC. The rearrangement uses TRBV7-2 and TRBJ2-7, with D unclear. Germline assignment: CDR1 SGHTA and CDR2 FQGNSA. The CDR3 is 15 residues long. V shed 4 bases and J shed 5 bases, with 18 bases lying between them.

The CDR3 reads CASRPRGPPNEKLFF. The CDR3 DNA reads as TGTGCCAGCAGACCAAGGGGTCCCCCTAATGAAAAACTGTTTTTT. The chain recombines TRBV2 with TRBJ1-4, with D possibly TRBD1 on 5 matching bases. Germline V gene lookup returns CDR1 SNHLY and CDR2 FYNNEI. Trimming took off 6 bases at V and 3 bases at J, with 14 bases between the two ends. This CDR3 is 15 amino acids long. Drawing the rest from reference TRBV2 and TRBJ1-4, the complete variable domain is EPEVTQTPSHQVTQMGQEVILRCVPISNHLYFYWYRQILGQKVEFLVSFYNNEISEKSEIFDDQFSVERPDGSNFTLKIRSTKLEDSAMYFCASRPRGPPNEKLFFGSGTQLSVL.

This chain connects TRBV5-1 to TRBJ2-3, with 12 bases fitting TRBD2. Germline CDR1 and CDR2: SGHRS and YFSETQ. Losses at the gene ends were 4 bases for V and 2 bases for J; bases not matched to a gene: 5. This CDR3 region has 16 residues. The CDR3 DNA sequence: TGCGCCAGCAGCCGGGGACTAGCGGGCCCCACAGATACGCAGTATTTT. The encoded protein is CASSRGLAGPTDTQYF.

Written as DNA, the CDR3 is TGTGCCAGCAGCTTAAGGGGACAGAATAATGAAAAACTGTTTTTT. Its translation: CASSLRGQNNEKLFF. The gene calls are TRBV7-9 and TRBJ1-4; 7 bases agree with TRBD1. Germline CDR1 SEHNR, CDR2 FQNEAQ (reference sequence). Trimming cost V 2 bases and J 4 bases; bases outside gene matches: 4. This CDR3 comprises 15 residues.

The chain uses TRBV13 and TRBJ2-7; 10 bases map to TRBD1. This CDR3 region has 15 residues. V lost 4 bases to trimming and J lost 2 bases; unmatched junction nucleotides: 5. Germline assignment: CDR1 PRHDT and CDR2 FYEKMQ (reference sequence). CDR3 DNA: TGTGCCAGCAGCTCCGACAGGGGGCCCACCTACGAGCAGTACTTC. This translates into CASSSDRGPTYEQYF.

A single count supports this clone. The chain is built from TRBV2 and TRBJ1-2; the match to TRBD1 covers 9 bases. Germline V lookup: CDR1 SNHLY, CDR2 FYNNEI. This CDR3 has 14 amino acids. The V gene end was trimmed by 6 bases and the J gene end by 4 bases; junction bases not matched to a gene: 6. For the CDR3, the DNA is TGTGCCAGCAGCGGACAGGGGCTCGGCTATGGCTACACCTTC. It codes for CASSGQGLGYGYTF.

The chain recombines TRBV29-1 with TRBJ2-1, with TRBD1 matching 7 bases. The CDR3 has 12 amino acids. Germline V gene data show CDR1 as SQVTM and CDR2 as ANQGSEA. The V gene end was trimmed by 7 bases and the J gene end by 7 bases; junction bases not matched to a gene: 7. The CDR3 DNA sequence: TGCAGCGGAACCCGGGACAGAAATGAGCAGTTCTTC. Its translation: CSGTRDRNEQFF.

The J gene is TRBJ2-2, the V gene TRBV12-5, with no clear D. Germline values: CDR1 LGHNT, CDR2 FRNRAP. CDR3 length: 14 residues. V lost 0 bases to trimming and J lost 1 base, with 3 bases between them. The CDR3 is CASGLVRNTGELFF. In nucleotides, the CDR3 is TGTGCTAGTGGTTTGGTCCGGAACACCGGGGAGCTGTTTTTT.

The V gene is TRBV11-2, the J gene TRBJ1-2; 8 bases align to TRBD1. Germline V gives CDR1 SGHAT, CDR2 FQNNGV. This CDR3 region has 12 residues. After removal of 3 bases from V and 8 bases from J, the junction contained 2 bases not matched to a gene. The CDR3 loop is CASSFTGGGYTF. The DNA of the CDR3 is TGTGCCAGCAGCTTCACAGGGGGGGGCTACACCTTC.

With regard to this clone: Other nucleotide sequences from this sample produce the same CDR3. The V and J genes are TRBV19 and TRBJ1-4; D might be TRBD1 (5 bases). The germline CDR1 and CDR2 sequences are LNHDA and SQIVND (reference sequence). V was trimmed by 4 bases and J by 8 bases, leaving 8 bases between them. The CDR3 consists of 12 residues. CDR3 residues: CASSRAGEKLFF. As DNA, the CDR3 is TGTGCCAGTAGTAGAGCAGGGGAAAAACTGTTTTTT.

The rearrangement links TRBV5-1 to TRBJ2-5; the D gene is possibly TRBD1 (5 bases). The V end lost 0 bases, the J end lost 1 base, and 10 bases lay between the germline ends. The CDR3 has 15 residues. Germline CDR1 reads SGHRS; CDR2 reads YFSETQ. The CDR3 reads CASSLGGAFQETQYF. In DNA, the CDR3 is TGCGCCAGCAGCTTGGGGGGCGCCTTCCAAGAGACCCAGTACTTC.

For the CDR3, the DNA is TGTGCCAGCAGCTTCCGACAGGTCGGGAACACCGGGGAGCTGTTTTTT. Translated, it gives CASSFRQVGNTGELFF. The V gene is TRBV7-9, the J gene TRBJ2-2; D possibly corresponds to TRBD1 (6 bases). This CDR3 is built from 16 residues. Germline V gene sequence: CDR1 SEHNR, CDR2 FQNEAQ (reference sequence). Trimming took 3 bases from V and 1 from J, leaving 12 bases between them.

The table lists this clone with a count of one. This rearrangement joins TRBV9 to TRBJ2-1; D remains unclear. V was trimmed by 3 bases and J by 11 bases, leaving 12 bases between them. The CDR3 is made up of 12 amino acids. In germline, CDR1 is SGDLS, CDR2 YYNGEE. The chain's CDR3 is CASSDIQNQQFF. The CDR3 DNA reads as TGTGCCAGCAGCGATATCCAGAACCAGCAGTTCTTC.

The rearrangement joins TRBV10-1 to TRBJ2-5; TRBD1 matches at 10 bases. V shed 10 bases, J shed 5 bases, and the junction held 4 bases outside the gene matches. Germline V gene data show CDR1 as WNHNN and CDR2 as SYGVQD (reference sequence). CDR3 length equals 12 residues. The CDR3 nucleotides are TGCGCCAACATGGACAGGGGGGAGACCCAGTACTTC. Protein: CANMDRGETQYF.